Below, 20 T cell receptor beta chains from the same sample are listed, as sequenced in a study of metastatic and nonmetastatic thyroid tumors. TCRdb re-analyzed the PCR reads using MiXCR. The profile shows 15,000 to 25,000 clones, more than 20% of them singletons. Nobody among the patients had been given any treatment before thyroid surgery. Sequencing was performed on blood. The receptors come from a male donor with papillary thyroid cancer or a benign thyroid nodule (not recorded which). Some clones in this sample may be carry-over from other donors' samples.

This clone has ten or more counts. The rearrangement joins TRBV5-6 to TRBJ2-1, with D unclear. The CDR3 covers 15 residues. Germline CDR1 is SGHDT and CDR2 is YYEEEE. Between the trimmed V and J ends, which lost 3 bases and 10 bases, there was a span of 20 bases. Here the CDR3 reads CASSSGRTTDLEQFF. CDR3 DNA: TGTGCCAGCAGCTCCGGCAGGACCACCGACCTCGAGCAGTTCTTC. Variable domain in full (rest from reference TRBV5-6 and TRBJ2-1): DAGVTQSPTHLIKTRGQQVTLRCSPKSGHDTVSWYQQALGQGPQFIFQYYEEEERQRGNFPDRFSGHQFPNYSSELNVNALLLGDSALYLCASSSGRTTDLEQFFGPGTRLTVL.

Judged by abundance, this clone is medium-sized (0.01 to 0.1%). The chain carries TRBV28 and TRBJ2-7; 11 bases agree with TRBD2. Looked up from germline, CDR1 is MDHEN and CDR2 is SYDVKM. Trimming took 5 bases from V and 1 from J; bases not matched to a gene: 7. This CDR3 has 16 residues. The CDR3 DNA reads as TGTGCCAGCAGTGCGACGACTAGCGGGACTTCCTACGAGCAGTACTTC. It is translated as CASSATTSGTSYEQYF. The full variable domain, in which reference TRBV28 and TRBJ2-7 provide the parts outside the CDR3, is DVKVTQSSRYLVKRTGEKVFLECVQDMDHENMFWYRQDPGLGLRLIYFSYDVKMKEKGDIPEGYSVSREKKERFSLILESASTNQTSMYLCASSATTSGTSYEQYFGPGTRLTVT.

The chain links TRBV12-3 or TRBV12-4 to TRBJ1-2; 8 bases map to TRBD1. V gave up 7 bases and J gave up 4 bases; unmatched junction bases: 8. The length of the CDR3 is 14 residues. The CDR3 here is CASTRSGGGYGYTF. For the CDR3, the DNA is TGTGCCAGCACCCGATCAGGGGGCGGCTATGGCTACACCTTC.

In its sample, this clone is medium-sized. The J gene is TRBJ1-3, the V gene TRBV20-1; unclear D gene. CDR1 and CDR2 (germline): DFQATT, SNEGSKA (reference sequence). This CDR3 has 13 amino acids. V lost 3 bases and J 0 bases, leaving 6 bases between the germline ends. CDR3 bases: TGCAGTGCTAGTGCGGGCTCTGGAAACACCATATATTTT. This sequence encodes CSASAGSGNTIYF.

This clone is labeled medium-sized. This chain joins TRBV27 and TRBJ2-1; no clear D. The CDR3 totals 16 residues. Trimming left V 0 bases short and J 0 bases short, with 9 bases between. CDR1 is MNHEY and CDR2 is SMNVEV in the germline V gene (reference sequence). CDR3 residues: CASSLSGRSSYNEQFF. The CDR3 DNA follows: TGTGCCAGCAGTTTATCAGGACGGAGCTCCTACAATGAGCAGTTCTTC.

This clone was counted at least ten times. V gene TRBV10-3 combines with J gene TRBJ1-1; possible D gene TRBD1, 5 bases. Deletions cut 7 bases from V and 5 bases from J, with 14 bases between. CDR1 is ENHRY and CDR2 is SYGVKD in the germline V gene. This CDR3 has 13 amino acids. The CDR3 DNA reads TGTGCCATCATGGCATTGGGGGGAACTGAAGCTTTCTTT. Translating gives CAIMALGGTEAFF.

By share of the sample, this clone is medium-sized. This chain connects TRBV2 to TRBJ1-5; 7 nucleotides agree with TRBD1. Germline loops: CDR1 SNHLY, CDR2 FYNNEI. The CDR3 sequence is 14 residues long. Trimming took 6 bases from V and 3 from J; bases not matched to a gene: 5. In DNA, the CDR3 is TGTGCCAGCAGATACAGGGGCGACAATCAGCCCCAGCATTTT. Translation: CASRYRGDNQPQHF. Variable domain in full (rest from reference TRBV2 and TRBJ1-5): EPEVTQTPSHQVTQMGQEVILRCVPISNHLYFYWYRQILGQKVEFLVSFYNNEISEKSEIFDDQFSVERPDGSNFTLKIRSTKLEDSAMYFCASRYRGDNQPQHFGDGTRLSIL.

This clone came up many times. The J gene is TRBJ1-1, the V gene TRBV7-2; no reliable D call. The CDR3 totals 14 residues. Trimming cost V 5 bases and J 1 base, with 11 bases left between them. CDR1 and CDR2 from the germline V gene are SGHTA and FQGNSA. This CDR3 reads CASSPTRQNTEAFF. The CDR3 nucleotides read TGTGCCAGCAGCCCCACCAGGCAGAACACTGAAGCTTTCTTT.

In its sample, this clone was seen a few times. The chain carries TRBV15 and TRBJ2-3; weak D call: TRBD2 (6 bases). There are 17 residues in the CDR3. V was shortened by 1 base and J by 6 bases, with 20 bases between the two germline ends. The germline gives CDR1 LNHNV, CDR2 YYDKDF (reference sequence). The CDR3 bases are TGTGCCACCAGCAGAGGGGGGGACCTAGGGGCATGGGATACGCAGTATTTT. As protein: CATSRGGDLGAWDTQYF.

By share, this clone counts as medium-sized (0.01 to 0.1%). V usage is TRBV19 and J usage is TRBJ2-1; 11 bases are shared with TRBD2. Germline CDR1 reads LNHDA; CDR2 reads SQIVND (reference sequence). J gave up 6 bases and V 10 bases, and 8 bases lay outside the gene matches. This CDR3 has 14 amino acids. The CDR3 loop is CATRRLAGSNEQFF. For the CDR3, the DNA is TGTGCCACCAGGCGACTAGCGGGATCCAATGAGCAGTTCTTC.

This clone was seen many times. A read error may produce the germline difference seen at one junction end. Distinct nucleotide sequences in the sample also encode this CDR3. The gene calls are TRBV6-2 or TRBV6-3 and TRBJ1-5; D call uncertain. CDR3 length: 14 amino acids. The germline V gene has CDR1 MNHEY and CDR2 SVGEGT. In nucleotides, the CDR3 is TGTGCCAGCAGTTACGTACCTAGCAACCAGCCCCAGCATTTT. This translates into CASSYVPSNQPQHF.

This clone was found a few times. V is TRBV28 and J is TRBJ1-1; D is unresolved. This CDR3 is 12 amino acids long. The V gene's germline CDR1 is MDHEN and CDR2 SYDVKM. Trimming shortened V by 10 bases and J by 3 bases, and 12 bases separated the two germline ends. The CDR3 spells CATQRRDTEAFF. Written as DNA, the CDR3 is TGTGCCACTCAGCGAAGGGACACTGAAGCTTTCTTT.

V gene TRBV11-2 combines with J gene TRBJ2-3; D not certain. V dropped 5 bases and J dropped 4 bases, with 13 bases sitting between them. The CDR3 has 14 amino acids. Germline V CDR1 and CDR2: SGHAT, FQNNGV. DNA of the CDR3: TGTGCCAGCAGCCAAGGACCCCCCGCAGATACGCAGTATTTT. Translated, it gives CASSQGPPADTQYF. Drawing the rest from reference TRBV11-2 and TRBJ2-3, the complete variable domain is EAGVAQSPRYKIIEKRQSVAFWCNPISGHATLYWYQQILGQGPKLLIQFQNNGVVDDSQLPKDRFSAERLKGVDSTLKIQPAKLEDSAVYLCASSQGPPADTQYFGPGTRLTVL.

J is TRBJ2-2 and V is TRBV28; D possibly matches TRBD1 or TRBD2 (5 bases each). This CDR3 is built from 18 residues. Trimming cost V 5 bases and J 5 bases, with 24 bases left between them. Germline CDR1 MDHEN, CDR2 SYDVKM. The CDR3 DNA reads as TGTGCCAGCAGTCCGAGAATGGGGCCCGGGGCTAGGACCGGGGAGCTGTTTTTT. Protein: CASSPRMGPGARTGELFF. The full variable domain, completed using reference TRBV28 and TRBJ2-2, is DVKVTQSSRYLVKRTGEKVFLECVQDMDHENMFWYRQDPGLGLRLIYFSYDVKMKEKGDIPEGYSVSREKKERFSLILESASTNQTSMYLCASSPRMGPGARTGELFFGEGSRLTVL.

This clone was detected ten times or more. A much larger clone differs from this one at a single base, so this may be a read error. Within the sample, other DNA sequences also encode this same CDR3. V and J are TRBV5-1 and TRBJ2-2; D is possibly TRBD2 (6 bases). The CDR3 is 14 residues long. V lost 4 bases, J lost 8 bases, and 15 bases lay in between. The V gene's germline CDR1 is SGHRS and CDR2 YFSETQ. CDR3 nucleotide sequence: TGCGCCAGCAGCGAACAAGTGGGAGGTGGGGAGCTGTTTTTT. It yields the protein CASSEQVGGGELFF.

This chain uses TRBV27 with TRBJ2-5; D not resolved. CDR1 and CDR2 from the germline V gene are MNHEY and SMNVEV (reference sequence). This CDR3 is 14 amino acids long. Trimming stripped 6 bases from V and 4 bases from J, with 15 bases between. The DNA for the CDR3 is TGTGCCAGCAGCCTCGGACGGTCTGCAGAGACCCAGTACTTC. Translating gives CASSLGRSAETQYF.

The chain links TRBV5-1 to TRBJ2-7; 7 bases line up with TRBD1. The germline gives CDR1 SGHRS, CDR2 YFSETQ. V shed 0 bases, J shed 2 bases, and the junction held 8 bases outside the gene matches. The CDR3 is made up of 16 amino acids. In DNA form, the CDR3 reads TGCGCCAGCAGCTTGGCCGGGACAGCTTTCCCCTACGAGCAGTACTTC. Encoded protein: CASSLAGTAFPYEQYF.

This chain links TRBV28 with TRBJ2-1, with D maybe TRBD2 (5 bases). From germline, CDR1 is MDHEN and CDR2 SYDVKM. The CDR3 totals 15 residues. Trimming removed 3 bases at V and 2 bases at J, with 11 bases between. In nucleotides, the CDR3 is TGTGCCAGCAGTTTTCTTCTTAGCGCCTACAATGAGCAGTTCTTC. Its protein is CASSFLLSAYNEQFF.

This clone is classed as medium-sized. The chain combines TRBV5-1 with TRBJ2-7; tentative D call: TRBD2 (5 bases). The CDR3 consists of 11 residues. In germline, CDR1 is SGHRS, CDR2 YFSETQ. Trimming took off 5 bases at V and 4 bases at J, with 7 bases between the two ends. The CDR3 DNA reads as TGCGCCAGCAGAGCGGAGTACGAGCAGTACTTC. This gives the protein CASRAEYEQYF.

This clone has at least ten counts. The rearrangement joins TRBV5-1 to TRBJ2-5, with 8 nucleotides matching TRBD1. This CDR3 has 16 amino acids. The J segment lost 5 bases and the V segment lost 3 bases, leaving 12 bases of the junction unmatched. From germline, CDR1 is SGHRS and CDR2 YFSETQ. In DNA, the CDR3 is TGCGCCAGCAGCTCCTCCGCCAGGGGGCTGTTGGAGACCCAGTACTTC. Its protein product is CASSSSARGLLETQYF.